The text below deals with one T cell receptor beta chain. Deletions cut 1 base from V and 5 bases from J, with 31 bases between. Germline CDR1 SGHRS, CDR2 YFSETQ. The CDR3 covers 20 residues. Time point here: after neoadjuvant nivolumab, at surgical resection. The data originate from a study of neoadjuvant anti-PD-1 for oral cavity cancer. Profiled with immunoSEQ multiplex PCR; TCRdb holds only in-frame clones, not every one. The table lists tens of thousands of clones, about 90% of them singletons, with 2.5% to 3% in the top ten. The receptor comes from a person aged 35-79 years with oral cavity squamous cell carcinoma. The sample was PBMCs, taken after nivolumab (anti-PD-1) treatment. The chain links TRBV5-1 to TRBJ2-7, with D unclear. CDR3 sequence reads: CASSLRGKGLIVAGWDEQYF. In DNA form, the CDR3 reads TGCGCCAGCAGCTTGAGAGGTAAAGGGTTGATTGTAGCCGGGTGGGACGAGCAGTACTTC.